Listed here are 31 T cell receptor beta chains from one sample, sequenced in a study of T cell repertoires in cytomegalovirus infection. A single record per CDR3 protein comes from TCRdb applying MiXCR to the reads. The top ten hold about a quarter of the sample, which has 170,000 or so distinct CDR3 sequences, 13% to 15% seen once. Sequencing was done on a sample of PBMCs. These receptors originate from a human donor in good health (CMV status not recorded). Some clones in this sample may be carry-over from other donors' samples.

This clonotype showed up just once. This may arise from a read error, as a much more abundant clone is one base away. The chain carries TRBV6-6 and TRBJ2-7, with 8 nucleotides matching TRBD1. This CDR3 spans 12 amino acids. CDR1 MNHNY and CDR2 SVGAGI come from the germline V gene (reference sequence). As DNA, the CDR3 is TGTGCCAACAGTAAGGACAGGGCCGAGCAGTACTTC. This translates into CANSKDRAEQYF.

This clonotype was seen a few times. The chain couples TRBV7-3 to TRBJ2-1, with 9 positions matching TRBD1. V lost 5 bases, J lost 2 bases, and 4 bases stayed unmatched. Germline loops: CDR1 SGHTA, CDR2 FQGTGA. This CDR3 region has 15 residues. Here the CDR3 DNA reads TGTGCCAGCAGCCCCCGGACAGGGGCCTACAATGAGCAGTTCTTC. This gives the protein CASSPRTGAYNEQFF.

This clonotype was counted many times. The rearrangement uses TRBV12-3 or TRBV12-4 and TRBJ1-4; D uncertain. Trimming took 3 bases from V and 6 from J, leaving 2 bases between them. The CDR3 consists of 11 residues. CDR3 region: CASSFYEKLFF. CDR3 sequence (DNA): TGTGCCAGCAGTTTTTATGAAAAACTGTTTTTT.

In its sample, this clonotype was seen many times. The CDR3 loop is CASRGSSGGPRWDTQYF. The CDR3 nucleotides read TGTGCCAGCAGGGGATCTAGCGGGGGTCCCCGATGGGATACGCAGTATTTT. The chain joins TRBV7-8 to TRBJ2-3; 10 positions match TRBD2. V was pared by 6 bases and J by 6 bases, with 15 bases of the junction left unmatched. CDR1 and CDR2 from the germline V gene are SGHVS and FQNEAQ. This CDR3 is built from 17 residues.

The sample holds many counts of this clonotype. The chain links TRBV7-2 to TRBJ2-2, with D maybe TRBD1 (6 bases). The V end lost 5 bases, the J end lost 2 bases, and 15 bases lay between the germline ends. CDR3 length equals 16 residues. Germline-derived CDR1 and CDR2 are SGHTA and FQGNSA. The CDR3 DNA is TGTGCCAGCAGCCTCAACAGGGATCCAAACACCGGGGAGCTGTTTTTT. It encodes CASSLNRDPNTGELFF.

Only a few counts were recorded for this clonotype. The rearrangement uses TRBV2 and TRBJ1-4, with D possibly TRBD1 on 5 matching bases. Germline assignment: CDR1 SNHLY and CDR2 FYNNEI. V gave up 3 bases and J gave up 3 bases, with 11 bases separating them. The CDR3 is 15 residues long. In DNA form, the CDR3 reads TGTGCCAGCAGTGATCAGGGACGGGCTAATGAAAAACTGTTTTTT. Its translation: CASSDQGRANEKLFF. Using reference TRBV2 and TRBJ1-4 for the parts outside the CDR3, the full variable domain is EPEVTQTPSHQVTQMGQEVILRCVPISNHLYFYWYRQILGQKVEFLVSFYNNEISEKSEIFDDQFSVERPDGSNFTLKIRSTKLEDSAMYFCASSDQGRANEKLFFGSGTQLSVL.

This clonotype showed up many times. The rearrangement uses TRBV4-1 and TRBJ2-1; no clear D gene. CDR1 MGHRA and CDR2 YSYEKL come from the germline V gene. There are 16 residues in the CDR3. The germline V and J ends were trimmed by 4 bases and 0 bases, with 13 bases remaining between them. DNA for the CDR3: TGCGCCAGCAGCCCGCTAGGACGGAGCTCCTACAATGAGCAGTTCTTC. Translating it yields CASSPLGRSSYNEQFF.

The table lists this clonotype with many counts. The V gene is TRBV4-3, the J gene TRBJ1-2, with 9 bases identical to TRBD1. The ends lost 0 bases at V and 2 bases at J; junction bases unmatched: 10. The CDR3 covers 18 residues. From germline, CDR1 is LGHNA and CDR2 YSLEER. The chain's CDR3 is CASSQDQGQGLVNYGYTF. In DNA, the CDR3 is TGCGCCAGCAGCCAAGATCAAGGACAGGGGTTGGTCAACTATGGCTACACCTTC.

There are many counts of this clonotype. CDR3 sequence (DNA): TGTGCCAGCCGGCCTAGCGGCACAGATACGCAGTATTTT. Translating it yields CASRPSGTDTQYF. This chain links TRBV7-3 with TRBJ2-3; a possible D gene is TRBD2 (6 bases). The V gene's germline CDR1 is SGHTA and CDR2 FQGTGA. There are 13 residues in the CDR3. Trimming removed 8 bases at V and 1 base at J, with 10 bases between.

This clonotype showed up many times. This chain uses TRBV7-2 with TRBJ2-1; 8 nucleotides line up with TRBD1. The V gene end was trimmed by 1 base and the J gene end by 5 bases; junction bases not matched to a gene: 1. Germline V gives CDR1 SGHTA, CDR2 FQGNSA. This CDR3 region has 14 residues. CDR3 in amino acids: CASSLGTGNNEQFF. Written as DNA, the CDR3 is TGTGCCAGCAGCTTAGGGACAGGGAACAATGAGCAGTTCTTC. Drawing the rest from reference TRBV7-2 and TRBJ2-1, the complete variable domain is GAGVSQSPSNKVTEKGKDVELRCDPISGHTALYWYRQSLGQGLEFLIYFQGNSAPDKSGLPSDRFSAERTGGSVSTLTIQRTQQEDSAVYLCASSLGTGNNEQFFGPGTRLTVL.

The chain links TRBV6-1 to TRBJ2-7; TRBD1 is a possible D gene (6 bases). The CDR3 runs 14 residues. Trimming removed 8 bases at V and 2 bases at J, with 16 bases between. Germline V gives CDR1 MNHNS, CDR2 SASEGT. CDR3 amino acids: CASGDNLHPYEQYF. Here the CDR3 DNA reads TGTGCCAGCGGGGACAACCTACACCCCTACGAGCAGTACTTC.

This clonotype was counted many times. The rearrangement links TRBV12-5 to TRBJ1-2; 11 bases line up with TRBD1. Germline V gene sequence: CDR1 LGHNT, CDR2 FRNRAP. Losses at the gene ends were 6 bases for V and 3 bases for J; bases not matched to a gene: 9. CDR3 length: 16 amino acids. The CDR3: CASGTRTGGLDYGYTF. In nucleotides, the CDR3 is TGTGCTAGTGGAACCCGGACAGGGGGCTTGGACTATGGCTACACCTTC.

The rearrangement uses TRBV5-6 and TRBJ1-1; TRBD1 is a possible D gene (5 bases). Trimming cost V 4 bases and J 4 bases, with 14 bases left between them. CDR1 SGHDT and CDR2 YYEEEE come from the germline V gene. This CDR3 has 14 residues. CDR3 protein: CASSRGPWGTEAFF. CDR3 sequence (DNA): TGTGCCAGCAGCAGGGGTCCTTGGGGCACTGAAGCTTTCTTT.

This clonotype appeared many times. The CDR3 here is CASSLGGGPTGELFF. The CDR3 coding sequence is TGTGCCAGCAGCTTGGGGGGGGGGCCCACCGGGGAGCTGTTTTTT. The gene calls are TRBV7-2 and TRBJ2-2; a weak D match, TRBD2 (7 bases). This CDR3 region has 15 residues. Looked up from germline, CDR1 is SGHTA and CDR2 is FQGNSA. V was clipped by 3 bases and J by 4 bases, with 12 bases between them.

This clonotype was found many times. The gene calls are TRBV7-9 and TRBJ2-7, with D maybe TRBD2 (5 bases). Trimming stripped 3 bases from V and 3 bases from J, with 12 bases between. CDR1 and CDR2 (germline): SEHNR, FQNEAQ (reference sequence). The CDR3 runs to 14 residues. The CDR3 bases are TGTGCCAGCAGCTTCGAGAGGGCCAGCTACGAGCAGTACTTC. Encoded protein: CASSFERASYEQYF.

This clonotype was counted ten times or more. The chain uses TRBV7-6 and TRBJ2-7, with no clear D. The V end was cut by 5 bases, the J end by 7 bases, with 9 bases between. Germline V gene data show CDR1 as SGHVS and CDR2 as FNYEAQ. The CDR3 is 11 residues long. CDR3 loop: CASSPGKEQYF. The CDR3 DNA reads TGTGCCAGCAGCCCTGGGAAGGAGCAGTACTTC.

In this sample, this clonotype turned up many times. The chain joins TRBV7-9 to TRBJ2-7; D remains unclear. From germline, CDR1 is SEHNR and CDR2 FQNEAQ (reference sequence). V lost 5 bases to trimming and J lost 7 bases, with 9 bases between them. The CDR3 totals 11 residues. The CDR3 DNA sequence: TGTGCCAGCAGCCCATTAGGGGAGCAGTACTTC. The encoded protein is CASSPLGEQYF. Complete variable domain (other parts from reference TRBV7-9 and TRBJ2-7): DTGVSQNPRHKITKRGQNVTFRCDPISEHNRLYWYRQTLGQGPEFLTYFQNEAQLEKSRLLSDRFSAERPKGSFSTLEIQRTEQGDSAMYLCASSPLGEQYFGPGTRLTVT.

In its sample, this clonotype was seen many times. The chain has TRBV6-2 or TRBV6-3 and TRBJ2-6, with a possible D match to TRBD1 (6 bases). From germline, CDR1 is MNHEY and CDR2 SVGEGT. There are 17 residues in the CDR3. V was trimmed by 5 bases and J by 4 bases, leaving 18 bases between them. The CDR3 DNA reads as TGTGCCAGCAGTGAGCTACAGGGCCGCGGAGGGGCCAACGTCCTGACTTTC. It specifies CASSELQGRGGANVLTF.

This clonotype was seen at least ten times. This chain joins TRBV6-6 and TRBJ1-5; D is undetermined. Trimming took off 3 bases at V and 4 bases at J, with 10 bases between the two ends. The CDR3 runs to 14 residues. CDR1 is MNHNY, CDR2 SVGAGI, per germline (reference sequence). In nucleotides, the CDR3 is TGTGCCAGCAGTTATGAGGGTCAGAATCAGCCCCAGCATTTT. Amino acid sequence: CASSYEGQNQPQHF.

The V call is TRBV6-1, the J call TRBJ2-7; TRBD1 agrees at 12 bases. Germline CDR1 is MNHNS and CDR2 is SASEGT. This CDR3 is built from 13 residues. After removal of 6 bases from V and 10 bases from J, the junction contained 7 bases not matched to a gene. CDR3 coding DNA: TGTGCCAGCAGACCGGGACAGGGGGCTTCACAGTACTTC. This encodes CASRPGQGASQYF.

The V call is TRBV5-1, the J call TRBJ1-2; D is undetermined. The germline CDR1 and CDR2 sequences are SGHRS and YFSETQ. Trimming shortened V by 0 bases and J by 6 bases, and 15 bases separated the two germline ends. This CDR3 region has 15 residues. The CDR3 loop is CASSLDLTVVDGYTF. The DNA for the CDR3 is TGCGCCAGCAGCTTGGATTTAACAGTTGTCGATGGCTACACCTTC. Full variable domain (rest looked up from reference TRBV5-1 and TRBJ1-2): KAGVTQTPRYLIKTRGQQVTLSCSPISGHRSVSWYQQTPGQGLQFLFEYFSETQRNKGNFPGRFSGRQFSNSRSEMNVSTLELGDSALYLCASSLDLTVVDGYTFGSGTRLTVV.

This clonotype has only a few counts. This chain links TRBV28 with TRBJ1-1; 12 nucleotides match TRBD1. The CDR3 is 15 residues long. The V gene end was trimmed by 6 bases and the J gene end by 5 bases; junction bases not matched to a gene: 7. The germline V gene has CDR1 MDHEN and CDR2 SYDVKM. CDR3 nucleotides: TGTGCCAGCAGGGGGACAGGGGGCCGGTTTACTGAAGCTTTCTTT. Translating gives CASRGTGGRFTEAFF.

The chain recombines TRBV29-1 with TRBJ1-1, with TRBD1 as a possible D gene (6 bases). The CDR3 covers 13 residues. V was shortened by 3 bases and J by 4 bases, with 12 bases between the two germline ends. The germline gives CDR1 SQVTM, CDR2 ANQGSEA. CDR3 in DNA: TGCAGCGTTGACGGCAGGGGAGGCACTGAAGCTTTCTTT. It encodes CSVDGRGGTEAFF.

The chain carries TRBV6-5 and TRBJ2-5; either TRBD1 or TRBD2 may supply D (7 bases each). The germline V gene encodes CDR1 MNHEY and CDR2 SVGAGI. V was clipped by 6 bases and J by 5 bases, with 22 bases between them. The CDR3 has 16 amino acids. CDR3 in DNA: TGTGCCAGCAGATCTAGCGGTTTCCCAGGGGGGGAGACCCAGTACTTC. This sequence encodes CASRSSGFPGGETQYF.

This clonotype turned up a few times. The CDR3 protein is CSAGTQNIQYF. The CDR3 DNA is TGCAGTGCTGGGACGCAAAACATTCAGTACTTC. The chain uses TRBV20-1 and TRBJ2-4; TRBD1 or TRBD2 may be the D gene (5 bases each). Trimming cost V 5 bases and J 5 bases, with 7 bases left between them. The CDR3 sequence is 11 residues long. Germline V gene sequence: CDR1 DFQATT, CDR2 SNEGSKA (reference sequence).

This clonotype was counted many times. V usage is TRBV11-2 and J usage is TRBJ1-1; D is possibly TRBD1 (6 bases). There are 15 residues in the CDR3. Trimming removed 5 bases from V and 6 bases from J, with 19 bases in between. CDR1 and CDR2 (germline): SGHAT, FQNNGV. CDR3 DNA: TGTGCCAGCAGCCGGGGGGCCGCACAGGGCCCTGAAGCTTTCTTT. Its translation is CASSRGAAQGPEAFF.

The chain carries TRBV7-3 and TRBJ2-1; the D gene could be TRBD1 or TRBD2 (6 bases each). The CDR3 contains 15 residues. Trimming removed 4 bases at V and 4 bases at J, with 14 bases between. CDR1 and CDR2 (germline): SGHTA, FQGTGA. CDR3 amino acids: CASSSMGGLYNEQFF. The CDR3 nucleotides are TGTGCCAGCAGCTCTATGGGGGGCTTATACAATGAGCAGTTCTTC.

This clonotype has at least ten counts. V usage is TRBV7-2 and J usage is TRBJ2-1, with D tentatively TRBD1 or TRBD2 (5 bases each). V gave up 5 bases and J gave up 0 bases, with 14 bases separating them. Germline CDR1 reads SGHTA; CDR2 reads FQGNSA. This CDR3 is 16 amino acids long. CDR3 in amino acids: CASSRDRLSSYNEQFF. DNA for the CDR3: TGTGCCAGCAGCAGGGACCGGCTTAGCTCCTACAATGAGCAGTTCTTC.

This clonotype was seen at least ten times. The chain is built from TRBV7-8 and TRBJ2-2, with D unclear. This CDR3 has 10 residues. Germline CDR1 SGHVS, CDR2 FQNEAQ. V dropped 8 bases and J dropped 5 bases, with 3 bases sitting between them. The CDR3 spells CASGTGELFF. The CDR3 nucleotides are TGTGCCAGCGGTACCGGGGAGCTGTTTTTT.

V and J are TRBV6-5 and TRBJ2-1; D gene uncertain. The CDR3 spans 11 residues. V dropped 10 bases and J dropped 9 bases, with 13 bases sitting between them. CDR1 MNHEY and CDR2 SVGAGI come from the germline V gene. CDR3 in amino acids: CATSGPSEQFF. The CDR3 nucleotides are TGTGCCACCTCAGGCCCCAGTGAGCAGTTCTTC.

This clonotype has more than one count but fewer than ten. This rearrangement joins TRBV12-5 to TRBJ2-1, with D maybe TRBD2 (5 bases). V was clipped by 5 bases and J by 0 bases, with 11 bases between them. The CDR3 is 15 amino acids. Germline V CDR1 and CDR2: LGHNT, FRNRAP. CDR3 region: CASGTSGSSYNEQFF. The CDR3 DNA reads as TGTGCTAGTGGTACCAGCGGAAGCTCCTACAATGAGCAGTTCTTC.